Many counts were recorded for the clone carrying this T cell receptor beta chain. The antigen remains undetermined. This record comes from a study of T-cell memory formation after mild COVID-19. General study results and limits: Pre-infection memory harbored some responding clones, suggesting cross-reactive memory joined. Contracting clones from day 15 to 85 had balanced CD4/CD8; later expanders favoured CD4+.

The CDR3 spans 15 residues. Unmatched junction bases numbered 3, after V lost 3 bases and J lost 1 base. Germline CDR1 LGHNA, CDR2 YNFKEQ. Constant-segment-primed 5'RACE gave TCR alpha and TCR beta cDNA libraries with sample barcodes and UMIs. TCRdb passed the 5' RACE reads through MiXCR, listing each CDR3 protein once. The table has 350,000 to 500,000 distinct CDR3 sequences, about 22% seen once; the top ten hold around 13%. The sample was PBMCs or a T cell subset sorted from them (not recorded which). This sequence originates from an adult woman who had mild COVID-19 (a few samples of this study predate the infection). Cell type and time point are not known. The gene calls are TRBV4-2 and TRBJ2-1; 7 bases align to TRBD1. CDR3 nucleotide sequence: TGTGCCAGCAGCCAGGAACAGGGGTCCTACAATGAGCAGTTCTTC. It codes for CASSQEQGSYNEQFF.